These T cell receptor beta chains were read from a single sample in a study of shared clonotypes between healthy human individuals. TCRdb keeps only in-frame clones here, not all; method: immunoSEQ multiplex PCR. The data show approximately 350,000 clones, approximately 96% seen once. The specimen sequenced was memory CD8+ T cells sorted from blood. These receptors all come from a man between 25 and 39 years old in good health. Each CDR3 is given with its conserved first and last residue. A D gene is named only where the DNA matches it firmly. Clone size is given for some rows only: seen once, a few or many times, or a class if the clone is expanded.

>TRBV28|TRBJ2-5|TRBD1|-
TGTGCCAGCAGTAACAACCGTAGGGGGCTCGGGACACCACCTGGGGAAGAGACCCAGTACTTC
CASSNNRRGLGTPPGEETQYF
>TRBV6-1|TRBJ1-5|-|few
TGTGCCAGCAGTGAAGGGGTGTGGCAGATCAATCAGCCCCAGCATTTT
CASSEGVWQINQPQHF
>TRBV6-5|TRBJ2-1|-|-
TGTGCCAGCAGTTACTCTGGGGGCTCCTACAATGAGCAGTTCTTC
CASSYSGGSYNEQFF
>TRBV6-4|TRBJ1-4|-|-
TGTGCCAGCAGTCCCGGACCTAATGAAAAACTGTTTTTT
CASSPGPNEKLFF
>TRBV10-3|TRBJ2-2|TRBD2|-
TGTGCCATCAGACAAGGACTAGCGGGAGGGGAGCTGTTTTTT
CAIRQGLAGGELFF
>TRBV2|TRBJ2-3|-|-
TGTGCCAGCAGTGGAGGGCCGGCGAGAGGTTTAAGCACAGATACGCAGTATTTT
CASSGGPARGLSTDTQYF
>TRBV6-5|TRBJ2-7|TRBD2|-
TGTGCCAGCAGTTATAGCGGGAGGGGGTACGAGCAGTACTTC
CASSYSGRGYEQYF
>TRBV27|TRBJ2-3|-|-
TGTGCCAGCAGTTCCACATACCCTAGCACAGATACGCAGTATTTT
CASSSTYPSTDTQYF
>TRBV7-9|TRBJ1-3|-|-
TGTGCCAGCAGCTCCCGTGGCGTGGGGACTGGAAACACCATATATTTT
CASSSRGVGTGNTIYF
>TRBV10-3|TRBJ1-1|-|once
TGTGCCATCAGTGAGTCGAGGGGGTCTAACACTGAAGCTTTCTTT
CAISESRGSNTEAFF
>TRBV6-1|TRBJ2-5|TRBD2|-
TGTGCCAGCGGGGAAGCGGGAGGGCCAGTGACCCAGTACTTC
CASGEAGGPVTQYF
>TRBV2|TRBJ1-2|TRBD1|-
TGTGCCAGCAGGACAGGGATAGGCTACACCTTC
CASRTGIGYTF
>TRBV19|TRBJ1-4|TRBD1|-
TGTGCCAGTAGTCGAATGACAGGGGTCAGGGAAAAACTGTTTTTT
CASSRMTGVREKLFF
>TRBV7-9|TRBJ1-2|-|-
TGTGCCAGCAGCTTAGCGAGGCCCTATGGCTACACCTTC
CASSLARPYGYTF
>TRBV28|TRBJ2-7|-|-
TGTGCCAGCAGCTTTCCTGTAGGCCGCCGGACTTACGAGCAGTACTTC
CASSFPVGRRTYEQYF
>TRBV29-1|TRBJ1-4|-|-
TGCAGCGTTGGTCGGGGAGAAAAACTGTTTTTT
CSVGRGEKLFF
>TRBV6-5|TRBJ2-7|-|once
TGTGCCAGCAGTTACTCTCCAGGAGGTTATTACTACGAGCAGTACTTC
CASSYSPGGYYYEQYF
>TRBV19|TRBJ1-5|-|-
TGTGCCAGTAGTGGGCAGGGGAGGGCGAGCAATCAGCCCCAGCATTTT
CASSGQGRASNQPQHF
>TRBV30|TRBJ2-2|TRBD1|-
TGTGCCTGGAAACAGGGGGCGAACACCGGGGAGCTGTTTTTT
CAWKQGANTGELFF
>TRBV4-1|TRBJ2-3|TRBD2|-
TGCGCCAGCAGCCTAAACCCGGGACTAGCGGGAGATACGCAGTATTTT
CASSLNPGLAGDTQYF
>TRBV28|TRBJ1-1|-|few
TGTGCCAGCAGTTTATGGACAGGGAACACTGAAGCTTTCTTT
CASSLWTGNTEAFF
>TRBV29-1|TRBJ2-7|-|-
TGCAGCGTTGAAGTTGGGACATACTACGAGCAGTACTTC
CSVEVGTYYEQYF
>TRBV7-2|TRBJ1-2|-|once
TGTGCCAGCAGCCCTACGGGCGTTCATGGCTACACCTTC
CASSPTGVHGYTF
>TRBV6-4|TRBJ1-2|-|-
TGTGCCAGCAGTGACTCAGGAGGGGCCCGTGGCTACACCTTC
CASSDSGGARGYTF
>TRBV13|TRBJ1-1|-|-
TGTGCCAGCAGCCGCATGAACACTGAAGCTTTCTTT
CASSRMNTEAFF
>TRBV6-5|TRBJ2-3|TRBD2|-
TGTGCCAGCAGTTACAGGGGACTAGCGAGCACAGATACGCAGTATTTT
CASSYRGLASTDTQYF
>TRBV6-5|TRBJ2-3|-|-
TGTGCCAGCAGCCGCAGCCGCGGGGATACGCAGTATTTT
CASSRSRGDTQYF
>TRBV29-1|TRBJ2-5|TRBD1|-
TGCAGCGGTGGACAGGGACAGCGAGAGACCCAGTACTTC
CSGGQGQRETQYF
>TRBV5-6|TRBJ2-1|-|-
TGTGCCAGCAGGGTAAAGGGGTCCTACAATGAGCAGTTCTTC
CASRVKGSYNEQFF
>TRBV6-6|TRBJ1-3|-|-
TGTGCCAGCAGTTACAGGGGGGCGTCTGGAAACACCATATATTTT
CASSYRGASGNTIYF
>TRBV9|TRBJ1-5|-|-
TGTGCCAGCAGCGACCCCGGAGGGGCGAGGAATCAGCCCCAGCATTTT
CASSDPGGARNQPQHF
>TRBV7-9|TRBJ1-1|TRBD1|-
TGTGCCAGCAGTCGGACAGGACACACTGAAGCTTTCTTT
CASSRTGHTEAFF
>TRBV5-4|TRBJ2-5|-|-
TGTGCCAGCAGCTTTCGTGAGGGAGAGACCCAGTACTTC
CASSFREGETQYF
>TRBV30|TRBJ2-3|TRBD1|-
TGTGCCTGGAGAAGGGGGCGGGTCACAGATACGCAGTATTTT
CAWRRGRVTDTQYF
>TRBV28|TRBJ2-5|TRBD2|-
TGTGCCAGCAAAGCGGGAGGTGTTGGGAGGGAGACCCAGTACTTC
CASKAGGVGRETQYF
>TRBV4-1|TRBJ2-1|-|-
TGCGCCAGCAGCCAAGCGGAAGGAAGGAGCTCCTACAATGAGCAGTTCTTC
CASSQAEGRSSYNEQFF
>TRBV6-6|TRBJ1-5|TRBD1|-
TGTGCCAGCAGATATAGACAGGGGGCAGAGCCCCAGCATTTT
CASRYRQGAEPQHF
>TRBV29-1|TRBJ2-7|-|-
TGCAGCGTCGGGGTTGTCGGCTACGAGCAGTACTTC
CSVGVVGYEQYF
>TRBV9|TRBJ2-3|-|-
TGTGCCAGCAGCGTAGGTCCGGGAAAGGGCACAGATACGCAGTATTTT
CASSVGPGKGTDTQYF
>TRBV11-3|TRBJ2-5|-|-
TGTGCCAGCAACCCTCCGGGACTTTCGAGGGAGACCCAGTACTTC
CASNPPGLSRETQYF
>TRBV7-9|TRBJ2-7|TRBD1|-
TGTGCCAGCAGACCAGGGGCCAGGGGGCCCAGCGAGCAGTACTTC
CASRPGARGPSEQYF
>TRBV6-1|TRBJ2-7|-|once
TGTGCCAGCAGTTCCAGGCCGTCCTACGAGCAGTACTTC
CASSSRPSYEQYF
>TRBV28|TRBJ1-4|TRBD1|-
TGTGCCAGCAGTTTCGGACAGGGACTTAGCCCCGGCTCGGAAAAACTGTTTTTT
CASSFGQGLSPGSEKLFF
>TRBV11-2|TRBJ2-1|-|once
TGTGCCAGCAGCTTAGGCACTCTCAATGAGCAGTTCTTC
CASSLGTLNEQFF
>TRBV11-2|TRBJ1-1|-|-
TGCGCCAGCAGCCCCCAACGGAACACTGAAGCTTTCTTT
CASSPQRNTEAFF
>TRBV5-4|TRBJ2-3|-|-
TGTGCCAGCAGCTTGGCCGGGGGTACGCAGTATTTT
CASSLAGGTQYF